This record looks at one TCR beta chain sequence and its context. Its antigen is not identified. The authors ran the assay at deep level. Generated by immunoSEQ multiplex PCR, the TCRdb table keeps only in-frame clones and is missing some. The table has 1,100,000 or so clones, 75% to 80% seen once. The record originates from a study of shared clonotypes between healthy human individuals. Findings and limits, study-wide: It was anticipated that sequencing depth would influence how many clonotypes donors shared. Specimens sampled were limited to blood, with tissue repertoires likely differing.

The V end lost 6 bases, the J end lost 6 bases, and 17 bases lay between the germline ends. The CDR3 is 14 amino acids. Germline loops: CDR1 SGHRS, CDR2 YFSETQ. Naive CD4+ cells were CD45RA-selected; the remaining cells were memory. V and J are TRBV5-1 and TRBJ2-3; TRBD1 or TRBD2 may be the D gene (5 bases each). The sample was memory CD4+ T cells from PBMCs. Specified subset: CD45RA-negative fraction. This TCR was recovered from a man aged 18 to 35 in good health. Some clones in this sample may be carry-over from other donors' samples. The CDR3 reads CASMFGGVDDTQYF. CDR3 DNA sequence: TGCGCCAGCATGTTTGGGGGTGTGGACGATACGCAGTATTTT.